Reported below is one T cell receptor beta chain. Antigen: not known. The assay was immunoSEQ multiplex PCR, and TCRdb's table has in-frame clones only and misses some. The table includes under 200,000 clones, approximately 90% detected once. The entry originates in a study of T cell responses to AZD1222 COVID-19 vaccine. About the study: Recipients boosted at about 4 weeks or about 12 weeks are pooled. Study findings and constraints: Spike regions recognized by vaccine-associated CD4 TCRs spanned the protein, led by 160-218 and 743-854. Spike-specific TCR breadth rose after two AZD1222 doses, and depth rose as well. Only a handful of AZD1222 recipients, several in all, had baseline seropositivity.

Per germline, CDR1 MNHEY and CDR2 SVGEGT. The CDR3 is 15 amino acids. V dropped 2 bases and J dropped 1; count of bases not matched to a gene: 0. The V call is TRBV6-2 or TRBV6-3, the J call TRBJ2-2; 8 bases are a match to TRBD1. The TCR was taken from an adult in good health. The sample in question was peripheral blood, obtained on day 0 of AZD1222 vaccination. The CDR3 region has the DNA TGTGCCAGCAGTTACGGGACAGGGAACACCGGGGAGCTGTTTTTT. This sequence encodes CASSYGTGNTGELFF.